The 18 T cell receptor beta chains below were found in one sample sequenced in a study of cytomegalovirus exposure and HLA in healthy donors. PCR used 60 Vbeta primers and 13 Jbeta primers. Profiled with immunoSEQ multiplex PCR; TCRdb holds only in-frame clones, not every one. The table gives around 210,000 clones; the top ten clones make up approximately 0.98% of it. The specimen sequenced was PBMCs. These receptors all come from a woman aged 25-40 years in good health and CMV-seropositive.

CDR3 in amino acids: CASGGVTYEQYF. CDR3 sequence (DNA): TGTGCCAGCGGCGGGGTTACCTACGAGCAGTACTTC. This chain joins TRBV21-1 and TRBJ2-7; the D call TRBD2 from the table was never checked on the DNA. TRBV21-1 is a pseudogene segment. CDR3 size: 12 residues.

V gene TRBV19 combines with J gene TRBJ2-7; 7 bases match TRBD2. The CDR3 has 14 residues. Trimming at V came to 3 bases and at J to 1 base, leaving 3 bases not matched to a gene. Germline V lookup: CDR1 LNHDA, CDR2 SQIVND (reference sequence). CDR3 in amino acids: CASSMGGASYEQYF. CDR3 DNA: TGTGCCAGTAGTATGGGAGGGGCGTCCTACGAGCAGTACTTC.

The chain employs TRBV29-1 and TRBJ2-7; 11 bases are a match to TRBD2. V trimming: 6 bases; J trimming: 3 bases; junction bases outside the gene matches: 4. Germline CDR1 SQVTM, CDR2 ANQGSEA. The CDR3 runs to 13 residues. The DNA of the CDR3 is TGCAGCGTCCCTGGGACTAGCGGCTACGAGCAGTACTTC. Amino acid sequence: CSVPGTSGYEQYF.

The chain combines TRBV27 with TRBJ2-4; no clear D. The CDR3 covers 13 residues. V lost 0 bases and J 6 bases, leaving 6 bases between the germline ends. CDR1 MNHEY and CDR2 SMNVEV come from the germline V gene (reference sequence). The CDR3 nucleotides read TGTGCCAGCAGTTTATCCGCCGGAAACATTCAGTACTTC. Protein sequence: CASSLSAGNIQYF.

The CDR3 spells CASSSRDRGTEAFF. In DNA form, the CDR3 reads TGTGCCAGCAGCTCGAGGGACAGGGGGACTGAAGCTTTCTTT. The chain carries TRBV7-9 and TRBJ1-1, with TRBD1 identical over 11 bases. In germline, CDR1 is SEHNR, CDR2 FQNEAQ (reference sequence). The CDR3 has 14 residues. V lost 4 bases to trimming and J lost 5 bases; unmatched junction nucleotides: 3.

J is TRBJ2-5 and V is TRBV5-1; the match to TRBD1 covers 7 bases. Germline loops: CDR1 SGHRS, CDR2 YFSETQ. This CDR3 has 16 amino acids. Losses at the gene ends were 4 bases for V and 2 bases for J; bases not matched to a gene: 11. The DNA of the CDR3 is TGCGCCAGCAGCCTCTGGGACAGCTCTAAACAAGAGACCCAGTACTTC. Protein sequence: CASSLWDSSKQETQYF.

The rearrangement links TRBV6-5 to TRBJ2-7, with D possibly TRBD1 on 5 matching bases. With 0 bases removed from V and 1 base from J, the gap between germline ends came to 13 bases. Germline V gene data show CDR1 as MNHEY and CDR2 as SVGAGI. This CDR3 has 16 amino acids. The CDR3 region has the DNA TGTGCCAGCAGTTACTCTGGGGCAGGTTGGTCCTACGAGCAGTACTTC. The encoded protein is CASSYSGAGWSYEQYF.

The genes are TRBV6-5 and TRBJ2-3, with TRBD2 identical over 7 bases. The CDR3 is 16 residues long. Trimming took 4 bases from V and 5 from J; bases not matched to a gene: 12. The germline V gene encodes CDR1 MNHEY and CDR2 SVGAGI. In nucleotides, the CDR3 is TGTGCCAGCAGTTGGAGCGGGGAAAAGAAGGGAGATACGCAGTATTTT. This codes for CASSWSGEKKGDTQYF.

The chain employs TRBV19 and TRBJ2-2; D remains unclear. The CDR3 length is 14 residues. Trimming removed 1 base from V and 5 bases from J, with 8 bases in between. Germline V gene lookup returns CDR1 LNHDA and CDR2 SQIVND (reference sequence). CDR3 in amino acids: CASSIGSGTGELFF. The CDR3 nucleotides are TGTGCCAGTAGTATAGGTTCAGGTACCGGGGAGCTGTTTTTT.

The J gene is TRBJ1-3, the V gene TRBV2, with a weak D call TRBD1 (5 bases). Germline CDR1 SNHLY, CDR2 FYNNEI. CDR3 length: 16 amino acids. Deletions cut 1 base from V and 3 bases from J, with 13 bases between. Here the CDR3 DNA reads TGTGCCAGCAGTGAAGTTATTCAGGGCGGTGGAAACACCATATATTTT. The encoded protein is CASSEVIQGGGNTIYF.

The chain employs TRBV29-1 and TRBJ2-7; 8 bases agree with TRBD1. This CDR3 spans 15 amino acids. With V trimmed by 6 bases and J by 5 bases, 15 bases remained unmatched. Germline V CDR1 and CDR2: SQVTM, ANQGSEA. As DNA, the CDR3 is TGCAGCGTCAAAGCATCCGGGACAGGATCTAACGAGCAGTACTTC. This codes for CSVKASGTGSNEQYF.

This chain connects TRBV11-2 to TRBJ1-2, with TRBD1 as a possible D gene (5 bases). This CDR3 has 15 residues. Between the trimmed V and J ends, which lost 5 bases and 2 bases, there was a span of 15 bases. The germline V gene encodes CDR1 SGHAT and CDR2 FQNNGV. The CDR3 nucleotides read TGTGCCAGCAGCCACCCAGGGTCCATAAACTATGGCTACACCTTC. It yields the protein CASSHPGSINYGYTF.

The chain uses TRBV5-1 and TRBJ2-7, with D possibly matching TRBD2 (5 bases). Deletions cut 1 base from V and 2 bases from J, with 10 bases between. The CDR3 is made up of 14 amino acids. Germline CDR1 reads SGHRS; CDR2 reads YFSETQ. The CDR3 loop reads CASSLTGRTYEQYF. As DNA, the CDR3 is TGCGCCAGCAGCTTGACTGGGAGAACCTACGAGCAGTACTTC.

The rearrangement joins TRBV28 to TRBJ1-2, with 10 bases matching TRBD1. This CDR3 has 15 amino acids. Germline V gene sequence: CDR1 MDHEN, CDR2 SYDVKM. After removal of 6 bases from V and 4 bases from J, the junction contained 8 bases not matched to a gene. The CDR3, as DNA: TGTGCCAGCAGAGGAATGACAGGGGGCGGCTATGGCTACACCTTC. It codes for CASRGMTGGGYGYTF.

The V and J genes are TRBV30 and TRBJ1-1; 10 bases match TRBD1. Germline assignment: CDR1 GTSNPN and CDR2 SVGIG (reference sequence). The V segment lost 3 bases and the J segment 10 bases; nucleotides outside the gene matches: 5. The CDR3 totals 12 residues. CDR3 in DNA: TGTGCCTGGAGACGCGGGACAGGGGCAGCTTTCTTT. Amino acid sequence: CAWRRGTGAAFF.

This sequence joins TRBV28 and TRBJ1-2; 8 positions agree with TRBD1. The length of the CDR3 is 12 residues. Germline-derived CDR1 and CDR2 are MDHEN and SYDVKM. Trimming cost V 5 bases and J 6 bases; bases outside gene matches: 2. The CDR3 region is CASSQTGDGYTF. CDR3 DNA sequence: TGTGCCAGCAGTCAGACAGGGGATGGCTACACCTTC.

The chain has TRBV10-3 and TRBJ1-2; TRBD1 aligns across 7 bases. This CDR3 is 14 amino acids long. V was pared by 6 bases and J by 0 bases, with 4 bases of the junction left unmatched. Looked up from germline, CDR1 is ENHRY and CDR2 is SYGVKD. CDR3 nucleotides: TGTGCCATCAGCAGGGACAGCTCTAACTATGGCTACACCTTC. It yields the protein CAISRDSSNYGYTF.

V is TRBV19 and J is TRBJ1-1, with a possible D match to TRBD1 (6 bases). The CDR3 is made up of 16 amino acids. Deletions cut 7 bases from V and 3 bases from J, with 21 bases between. Germline V gene data show CDR1 as LNHDA and CDR2 as SQIVND (reference sequence). As DNA, the CDR3 is TGTGCCAGTATCCTAAGGGGGGGCCGGGTTGACACTGAAGCTTTCTTT. Translating gives CASILRGGRVDTEAFF.